This is a list of T cell receptor beta chains from one sample in a study of T-cell memory formation after mild COVID-19. TCRdb ran MiXCR on the 5' RACE reads and lists one entry per CDR3 protein. The table shows 450,000 to 650,000 distinct CDR3 sequences, with roughly 18% occurring only once. Sequenced material: PBMCs or a T cell subset sorted from them (not recorded which). These receptors originate from an adult woman who had mild COVID-19 (a few samples of this study predate the infection). Cell type and time point are not known. Each CDR3 is given with its conserved first and last residue. Fields, in order: CDR3 length, D gene, V gene, J gene, CDR3 protein. D genes are given only for firm matches.

14	TRBD2	TRBV7-3	TRBJ2-3	CASSLDSGRDTQYF
13	-	TRBV29-1	TRBJ1-2	CSVVTGKDAGYTF
15	TRBD2	TRBV18	TRBJ2-1	CASSPRTSANNEQFF
14	TRBD1	TRBV29-1	TRBJ2-5	CSVASDRGRETQYF
14	TRBD2	TRBV9	TRBJ2-5	CASSVATGGDPQYF
15	-	TRBV6-6	TRBJ2-7	CASCRFDGPSYEQYF
17	-	TRBV6-6	TRBJ1-3	CASSYWSGLSSGNTIYF
14	-	TRBV2	TRBJ1-3	CASSESRAGNTIYF
14	TRBD2	TRBV7-2	TRBJ2-7	CASRGLAARGEQYF
14	-	TRBV20-1	TRBJ2-1	CSASLGIAYNEQFF
16	-	TRBV6-2/TRBV6-3	TRBJ1-1	CASSPNTGNKGTEAFF
17	-	TRBV12-5	TRBJ2-1	CASGSSGLPSSYNEQFF
15	-	TRBV20-1	TRBJ2-7	CSARTNRPRLGEQYF
15	TRBD1	TRBV4-1	TRBJ1-1	CASSQLTQGTAEAFF
13	-	TRBV5-1	TRBJ2-5	CASSWTSAETQYF
17	TRBD2	TRBV6-5	TRBJ2-7	CASSYSNSRGDSYEQYF
14	-	TRBV6-5	TRBJ2-7	CASSYGRGTYEQYF
16	TRBD1	TRBV10-3	TRBJ2-2	CAISPRTGRNTGELFF
15	-	TRBV19	TRBJ1-1	CASTYRHTVNTEAFF
16	-	TRBV6-5	TRBJ2-7	CASTKRKFQGRGEQYF
17	-	TRBV9	TRBJ1-5	CASSVGGGGVFDQPQHF
15	-	TRBV24-1	TRBJ2-5	CATSDTAGERETQYF
14	TRBD1	TRBV19	TRBJ1-1	CASSILGQGTEAFF
18	TRBD2	TRBV5-1	TRBJ2-3	CASSLVFLAGVSTDTQYF
12	-	TRBV20-1	TRBJ2-1	CSARDLYNEQFF
13	-	TRBV29-1	TRBJ2-7	CSVRQLGSYEQYF
16	-	TRBV9	TRBJ1-4	CASTLGWDTTNEKLFF